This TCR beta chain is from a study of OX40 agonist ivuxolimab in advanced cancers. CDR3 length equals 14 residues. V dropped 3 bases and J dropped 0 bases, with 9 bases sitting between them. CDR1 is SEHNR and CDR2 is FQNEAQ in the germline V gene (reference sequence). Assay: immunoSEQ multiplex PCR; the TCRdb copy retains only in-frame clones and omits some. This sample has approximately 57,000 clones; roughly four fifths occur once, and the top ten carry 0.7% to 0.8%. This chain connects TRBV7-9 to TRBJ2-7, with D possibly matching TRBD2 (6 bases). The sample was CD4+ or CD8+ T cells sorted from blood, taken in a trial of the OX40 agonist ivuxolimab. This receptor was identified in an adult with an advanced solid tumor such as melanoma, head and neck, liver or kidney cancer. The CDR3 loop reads CASSFVGGSYEQYF. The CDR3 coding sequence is TGTGCCAGCAGCTTCGTGGGGGGCTCCTACGAGCAGTACTTC.